This T cell receptor beta chain was sequenced in a study of T-cell reconstitution after alpha-beta-depleted transplantation in children. General study findings and limits: Several patients had high TCRbeta diversity at day 60; it came from surviving recipient T cells and thymic progenitors. Fresh T-cell production supplied most of the T-cell counts and diversity seen one year after transplant. The study reportedly traced alpha-beta T cells about two months after transplant to several hundred expanded graft clones.

The TCRbeta library incorporated unique molecular identifiers. From the PCR reads, TCRdb called clonotypes with MiXCR, one entry per CDR3 protein. The sample shows 530,000 or so distinct CDR3 sequences, roughly 27% of them seen only once. With regard to this clonotype: The antigen is undetermined.

Sequences were derived from PBMCs, sampled before TCRalphabeta/CD19-depleted stem cell transplant. The TCR originated in a boy less than two years old with Wiskott-Aldrich syndrome, due to receive a stem cell transplant.

The CDR3 region is CAISELGPQNTGELFF. CDR3 in DNA: TGTGCCATCAGTGAGCTTGGACCCCAGAACACCGGGGAGCTGTTTTTT. The gene calls are TRBV10-3 and TRBJ2-2; D not certain. Germline CDR1 and CDR2: ENHRY and SYGVKD. This CDR3 is built from 16 residues. Trimming took off 2 bases at V and 1 base at J, with 11 bases between the two ends.